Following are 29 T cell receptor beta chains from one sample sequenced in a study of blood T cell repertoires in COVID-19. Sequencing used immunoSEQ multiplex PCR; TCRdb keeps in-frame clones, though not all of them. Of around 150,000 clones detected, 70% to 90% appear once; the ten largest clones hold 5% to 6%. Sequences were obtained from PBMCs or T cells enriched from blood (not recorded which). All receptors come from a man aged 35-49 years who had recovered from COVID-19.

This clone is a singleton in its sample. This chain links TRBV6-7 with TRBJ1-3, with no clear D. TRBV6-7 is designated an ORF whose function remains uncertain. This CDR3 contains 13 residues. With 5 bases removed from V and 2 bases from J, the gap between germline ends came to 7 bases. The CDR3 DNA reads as TGTGCCAGCAGTCCCGAGGCTGGAAACACCATATATTTT. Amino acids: CASSPEAGNTIYF.

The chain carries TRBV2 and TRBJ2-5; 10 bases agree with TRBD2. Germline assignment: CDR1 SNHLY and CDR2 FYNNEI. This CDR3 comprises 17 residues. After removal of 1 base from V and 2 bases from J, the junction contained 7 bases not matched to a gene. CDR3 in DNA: TGTGCCAGCAGTGAAGGAAGGGTAGCGGGGGGTCAAGAGACCCAGTACTTC. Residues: CASSEGRVAGGQETQYF.

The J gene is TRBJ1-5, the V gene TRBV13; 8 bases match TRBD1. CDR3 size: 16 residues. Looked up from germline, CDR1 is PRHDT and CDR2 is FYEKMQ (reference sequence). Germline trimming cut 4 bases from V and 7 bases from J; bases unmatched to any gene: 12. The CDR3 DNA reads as TGTGCCAGCAGCTCATCTCCTACAGGGGGGGAACAGCCCCAGCATTTT. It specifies CASSSSPTGGEQPQHF.

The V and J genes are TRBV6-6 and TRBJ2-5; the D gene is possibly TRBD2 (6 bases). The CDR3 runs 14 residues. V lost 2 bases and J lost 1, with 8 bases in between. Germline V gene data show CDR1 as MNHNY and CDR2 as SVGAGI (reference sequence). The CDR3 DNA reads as TGTGCCAGCAGTTACCTCGGGGGCCAAGAGACCCAGTACTTC. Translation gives CASSYLGGQETQYF.

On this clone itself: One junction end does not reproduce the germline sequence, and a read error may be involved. Written as DNA, the CDR3 is TGTGCCGGCAGACCCGCTGGCAGTGCCGAAAAACTGTTTTTT. The encoded protein is CAGRPAGSAEKLFF. The chain links TRBV2 to TRBJ1-4; D not certain. CDR1 is SNHLY, CDR2 FYNNEI, per germline. The CDR3 spans 14 residues.

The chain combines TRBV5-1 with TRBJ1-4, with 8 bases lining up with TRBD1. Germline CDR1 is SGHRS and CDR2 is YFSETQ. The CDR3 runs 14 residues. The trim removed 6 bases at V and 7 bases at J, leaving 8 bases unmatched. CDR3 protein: CASKLRTGIEKLFF. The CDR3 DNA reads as TGCGCCAGCAAACTAAGGACAGGGATTGAAAAACTGTTTTTT.

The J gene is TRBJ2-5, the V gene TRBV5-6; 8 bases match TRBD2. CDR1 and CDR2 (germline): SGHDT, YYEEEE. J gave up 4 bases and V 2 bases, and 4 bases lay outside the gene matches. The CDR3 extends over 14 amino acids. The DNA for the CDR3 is TGTGCCAGCAGCTTCGGGGGGGCTGGAGAGACCCAGTACTTC. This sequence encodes CASSFGGAGETQYF.

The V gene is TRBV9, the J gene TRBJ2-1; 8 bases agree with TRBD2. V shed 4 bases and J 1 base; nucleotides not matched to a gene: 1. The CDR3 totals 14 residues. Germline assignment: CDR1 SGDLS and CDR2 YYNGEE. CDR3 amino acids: CASSPGGSYNEQFF. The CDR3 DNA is TGTGCCAGCAGCCCGGGGGGGTCCTACAATGAGCAGTTCTTC.

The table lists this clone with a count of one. The CDR3 protein is CASSVDGQGVGNTEAFF. The CDR3, as DNA: TGTGCCAGCAGCGTCGATGGACAGGGCGTCGGGAACACTGAAGCTTTCTTT. The V and J genes are TRBV9 and TRBJ1-1; 8 bases line up with TRBD1. The junction had 10 bases not matched to a gene; V was cut back by 2 bases and J by 1 base. Looked up from germline, CDR1 is SGDLS and CDR2 is YYNGEE. This CDR3 has 17 residues.

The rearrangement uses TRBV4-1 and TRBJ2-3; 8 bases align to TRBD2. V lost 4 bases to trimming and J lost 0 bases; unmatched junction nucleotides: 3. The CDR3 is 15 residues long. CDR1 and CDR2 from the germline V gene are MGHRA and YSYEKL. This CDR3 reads CASSRGGTSTDTQYF. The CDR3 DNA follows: TGCGCCAGCAGCCGCGGGGGGACTAGCACAGATACGCAGTATTTT.

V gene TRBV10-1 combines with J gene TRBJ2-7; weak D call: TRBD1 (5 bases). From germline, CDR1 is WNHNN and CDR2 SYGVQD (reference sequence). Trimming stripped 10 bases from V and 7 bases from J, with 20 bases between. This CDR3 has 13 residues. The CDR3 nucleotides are TGCGCCACCTCATGGGCAGGGCCAGGGGAGCAGTACGTC. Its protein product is CATSWAGPGEQYV.

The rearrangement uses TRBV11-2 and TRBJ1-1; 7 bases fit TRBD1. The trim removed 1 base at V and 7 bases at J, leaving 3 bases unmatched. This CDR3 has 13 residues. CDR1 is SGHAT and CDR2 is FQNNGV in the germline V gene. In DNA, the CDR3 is TGTGCCAGCAGCTTAGGGACAGGAGTTGAAGCTTTCTTT. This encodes CASSLGTGVEAFF.

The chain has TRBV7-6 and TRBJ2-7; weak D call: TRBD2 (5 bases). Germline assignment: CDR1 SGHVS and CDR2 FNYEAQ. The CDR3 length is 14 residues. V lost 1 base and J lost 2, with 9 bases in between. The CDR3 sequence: CASSLVTGTYEQYF. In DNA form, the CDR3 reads TGTGCCAGCAGCTTAGTTACCGGGACCTACGAGCAGTACTTC.

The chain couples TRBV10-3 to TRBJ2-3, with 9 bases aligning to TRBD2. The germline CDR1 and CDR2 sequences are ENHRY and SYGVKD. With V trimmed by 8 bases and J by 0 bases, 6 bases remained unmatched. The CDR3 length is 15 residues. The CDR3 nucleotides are TGTGCCATCGGGAGCGGGGGGCTAAGCACAGATACGCAGTATTTT. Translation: CAIGSGGLSTDTQYF.

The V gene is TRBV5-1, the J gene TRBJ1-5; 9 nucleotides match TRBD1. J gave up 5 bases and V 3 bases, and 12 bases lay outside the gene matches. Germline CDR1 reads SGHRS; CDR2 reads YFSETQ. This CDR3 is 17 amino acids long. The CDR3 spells CASSSKSGTGRHQPQHF. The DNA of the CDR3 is TGCGCCAGCAGCTCCAAATCCGGGACAGGGCGGCATCAGCCCCAGCATTTT.

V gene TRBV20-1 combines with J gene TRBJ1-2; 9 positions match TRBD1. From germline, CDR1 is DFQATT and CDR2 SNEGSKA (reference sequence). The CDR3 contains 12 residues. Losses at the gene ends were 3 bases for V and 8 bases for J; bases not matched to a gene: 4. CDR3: CSASLTGGGYTF. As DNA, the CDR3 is TGCAGTGCTAGTCTGACAGGGGGAGGCTACACCTTC.

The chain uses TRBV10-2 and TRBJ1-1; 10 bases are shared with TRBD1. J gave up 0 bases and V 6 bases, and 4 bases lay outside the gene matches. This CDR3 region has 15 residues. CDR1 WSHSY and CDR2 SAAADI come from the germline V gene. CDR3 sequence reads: CASRETGGLNTEAFF. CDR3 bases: TGCGCCAGCAGAGAGACAGGGGGCTTGAACACTGAAGCTTTCTTT.

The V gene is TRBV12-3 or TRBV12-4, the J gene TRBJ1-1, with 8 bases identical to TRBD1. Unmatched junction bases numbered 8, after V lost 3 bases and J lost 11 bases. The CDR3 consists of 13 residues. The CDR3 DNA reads TGTGCCAGCAGTTTCGCAGGGACAGGTATGGCTTTCTTT. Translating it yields CASSFAGTGMAFF.

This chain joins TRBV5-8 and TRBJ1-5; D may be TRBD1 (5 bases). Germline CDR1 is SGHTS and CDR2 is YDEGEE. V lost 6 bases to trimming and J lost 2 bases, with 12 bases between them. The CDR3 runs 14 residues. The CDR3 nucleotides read TGTGCCAGCACCGGACAAGGGCGCAATCAGCCCCAGCATTTT. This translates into CASTGQGRNQPQHF. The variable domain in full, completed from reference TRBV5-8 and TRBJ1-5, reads EAGVTQSPTHLIKTRGQQATLRCSPISGHTSVYWYQQALGLGLQFLLWYDEGEERNRGNFPPRFSGRQFPNYSSELNVNALELEDSALYLCASTGQGRNQPQHFGDGTRLSIL.

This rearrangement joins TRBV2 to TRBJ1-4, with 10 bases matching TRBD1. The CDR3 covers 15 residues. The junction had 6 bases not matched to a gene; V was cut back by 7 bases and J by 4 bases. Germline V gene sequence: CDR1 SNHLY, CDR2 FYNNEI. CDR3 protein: CASTRRTGGNEKLFF. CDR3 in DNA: TGTGCCAGCACACGGCGGACAGGGGGTAATGAAAAACTGTTTTTT.

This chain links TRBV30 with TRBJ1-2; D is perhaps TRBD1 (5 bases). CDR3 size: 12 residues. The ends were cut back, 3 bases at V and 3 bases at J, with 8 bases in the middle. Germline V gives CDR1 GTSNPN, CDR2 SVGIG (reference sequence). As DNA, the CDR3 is TGTGCCTGGAGCGGGGGAGACTATGGCTACACCTTC. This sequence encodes CAWSGGDYGYTF.

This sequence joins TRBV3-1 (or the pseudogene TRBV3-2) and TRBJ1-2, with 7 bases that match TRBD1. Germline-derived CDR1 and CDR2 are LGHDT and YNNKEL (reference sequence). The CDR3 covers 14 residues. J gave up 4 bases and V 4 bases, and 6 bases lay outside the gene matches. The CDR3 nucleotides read TGTGCCAGCAGCCTGACAGGGTACGGCTATGGCTACACCTTC. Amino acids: CASSLTGYGYGYTF.

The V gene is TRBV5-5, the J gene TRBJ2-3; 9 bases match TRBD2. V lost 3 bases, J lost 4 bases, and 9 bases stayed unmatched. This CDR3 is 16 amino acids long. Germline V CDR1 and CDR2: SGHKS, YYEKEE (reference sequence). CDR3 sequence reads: CASSSYSGGGSDTQYF. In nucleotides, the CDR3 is TGTGCCAGCAGCTCCTATAGCGGGGGTGGGTCAGATACGCAGTATTTT.

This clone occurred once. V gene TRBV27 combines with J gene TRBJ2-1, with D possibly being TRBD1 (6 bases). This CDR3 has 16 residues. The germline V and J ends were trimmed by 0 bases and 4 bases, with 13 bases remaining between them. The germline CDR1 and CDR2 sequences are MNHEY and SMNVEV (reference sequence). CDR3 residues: CASSLSAGALYNEQFF. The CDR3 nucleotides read TGTGCCAGCAGTTTATCGGCAGGGGCCCTATACAATGAGCAGTTCTTC.

CDR3 residues: CAWRERVFTEAFF. Here the CDR3 DNA reads TGTGCCTGGAGGGAGCGGGTTTTCACTGAAGCTTTCTTT. This chain joins TRBV30 and TRBJ1-1; D uncertain. V was trimmed by 3 bases and J by 4 bases, leaving 12 bases between them. The CDR3 is 13 residues long. Germline CDR1 is GTSNPN and CDR2 is SVGIG (reference sequence). Full variable domain (rest looked up from reference TRBV30 and TRBJ1-1): SQTIHQWPATLVQPVGSPLSLECTVEGTSNPNLYWYRQAAGRGLQLLFYSVGIGQISSEVPQNLSASRPQDRQFILSSKKLLLSDSGFYLCAWRERVFTEAFFGQGTRLTVV.

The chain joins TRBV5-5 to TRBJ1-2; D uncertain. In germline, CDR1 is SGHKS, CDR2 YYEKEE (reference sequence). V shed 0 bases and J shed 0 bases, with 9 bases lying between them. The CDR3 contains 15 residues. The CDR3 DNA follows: TGTGCCAGCAGCTTGGCCGACGGGACTAACTATGGCTACACCTTC. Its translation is CASSLADGTNYGYTF.

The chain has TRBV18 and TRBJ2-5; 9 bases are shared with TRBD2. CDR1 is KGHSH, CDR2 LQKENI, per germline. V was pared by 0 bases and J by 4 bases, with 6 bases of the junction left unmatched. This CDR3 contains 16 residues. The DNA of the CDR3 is TGTGCCAGCTCACCACCCCCTGGGACTAGCCGAGAGACCCAGTACTTC. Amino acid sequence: CASSPPPGTSRETQYF.

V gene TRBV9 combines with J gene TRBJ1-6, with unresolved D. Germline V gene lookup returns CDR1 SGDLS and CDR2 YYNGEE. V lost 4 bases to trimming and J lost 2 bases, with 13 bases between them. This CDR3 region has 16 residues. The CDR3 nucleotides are TGTGCCAGCAGCCCCGGGGTTAGGGCCTATAATTCACCCCTCCACTTT. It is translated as CASSPGVRAYNSPLHF.

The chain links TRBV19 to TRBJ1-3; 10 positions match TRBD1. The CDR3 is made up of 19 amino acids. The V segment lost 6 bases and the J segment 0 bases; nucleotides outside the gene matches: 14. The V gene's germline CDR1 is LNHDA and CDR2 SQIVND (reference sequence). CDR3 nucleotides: TGTGCCAGTAGACGACAGGGGGCAGCAAATCTCTTCTCTGGAAACACCATATATTTT. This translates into CASRRQGAANLFSGNTIYF.